This TCR beta chain was identified during a study of T cell repertoires in cytomegalovirus infection. Study-wide background: In public TCR beta signatures, there were indications of both CMV infection and matching HLA type.

The table lists this clonotype with many counts. Antigen unknown. The germline V gene encodes CDR1 MNHEY and CDR2 SMNVEV (reference sequence). Trimming cost V 4 bases and J 7 bases, with 11 bases left between them. The CDR3 has 13 residues. TCRdb used MiXCR to reprocess the reads, holding one entry per CDR3 protein. The profile covers about 920,000 distinct CDR3 sequences, with approximately 31% appearing a single time and around 15% taken by the ten largest. The TCR comes from a human donor in good health (CMV status not recorded). Some clones in this sample may be carry-over from other donors' samples. This sequence joins TRBV27 and TRBJ1-5; D gene unclear. This specimen consisted of cultured CD8+ T cells from PBMCs, obtained from culture after CMV antigen stimulation. The CDR3: CASSSHVGQPQHF. CDR3 DNA: TGTGCCAGCAGTTCTCACGTCGGGCAGCCCCAGCATTTT.